These 4 T cell receptor beta chains were sequenced from one sample in a study of T cell repertoires in cytomegalovirus infection. Each CDR3 protein gets one entry after TCRdb re-called the reads with MiXCR. There are about 360,000 distinct CDR3 sequences in the sample; around 18% occur only once, and roughly 9% lies in the top ten. The material sequenced was PBMCs. The receptors originated from a human donor in good health (CMV status not recorded). Some clones in this sample may be carry-over from other donors' samples.

The V gene is TRBV25-1, the J gene TRBJ1-2; no firm D call. Trimming pared 4 bases from V and 0 bases from J, leaving 18 bases between. CDR1 is MGHDK, CDR2 SYGVNS, per germline. The length of the CDR3 is 17 residues. In DNA form, the CDR3 reads TGTGCCAGCAGTGTAGGACCAGCAGAATTTTCTAACTATGGCTACACCTTC. It is translated as CASSVGPAEFSNYGYTF.

The J gene is TRBJ2-5, the V gene TRBV2, with TRBD1 matching 7 bases. Germline V CDR1 and CDR2: SNHLY, FYNNEI. The CDR3 is 14 amino acids. The trim removed 5 bases at V and 3 bases at J, leaving 6 bases unmatched. As DNA, the CDR3 is TGTGCCAGCAGTTGGGGGACAGCAGAAGAGACCCAGTACTTC. Protein product: CASSWGTAEETQYF.

The rearrangement links TRBV5-4 to TRBJ1-4, with 7 bases fitting TRBD1. The CDR3 covers 16 residues. V lost 4 bases, J lost 6 bases, and 12 bases stayed unmatched. The germline V gene has CDR1 SGHNT and CDR2 YYREEE (reference sequence). The CDR3 loop reads CASSTSIGTADEKLFF. The CDR3 DNA is TGTGCCAGCAGCACCAGCATCGGGACAGCTGATGAAAAACTGTTTTTT. The full variable domain, its missing parts supplied by reference TRBV5-4 and TRBJ1-4, is ETGVTQSPTHLIKTRGQQVTLRCSSQSGHNTVSWYQQALGQGPQFIFQYYREEENGRGNFPPRFSGLQFPNYSSELNVNALELDDSALYLCASSTSIGTADEKLFFGSGTQLSVL.

This clonotype has a count of ten or more. The rearrangement links TRBV4-1 to TRBJ2-7; TRBD2 matches 7 bases. V shed 5 bases and J 0 bases; nucleotides not matched to a gene: 10. This CDR3 is built from 16 residues. Per the germline V gene, CDR1 is MGHRA and CDR2 is YSYEKL. The CDR3 spells CASSEAGDSSSYEQYF. The CDR3 DNA reads TGCGCCAGCAGCGAGGCGGGGGACTCTTCCTCCTACGAGCAGTACTTC.